The 8 T cell receptor beta chains listed next were all sequenced from one sample in a study of tumor and adjacent non-tumor tissue in lung cancer. The template was RNA from unsorted bulk tissue. A modified ARM-PCR protocol with three rounds of nested PCR amplified TCRbeta. TCRdb redid the calling of the multiplex PCR reads with MiXCR, one entry per CDR3 protein. The sample records tens of thousands of distinct CDR3 sequences, 60% being singletons. The source material was lung tumor tissue. Every receptor here comes from a middle-aged man with non-small cell lung cancer.

Concerning this clonotype itself: At one end, the junction sequence differs from germline, possibly due to a read error. The V call is TRBV20-1, the J call TRBJ2-7, with 9 bases that match TRBD1. Per germline, CDR1 DFQATT and CDR2 SNEGSKA (reference sequence). This CDR3 has 12 amino acids. As DNA, the CDR3 is TGCAGTGCACCGGACAGGGGTTACGTGCAGTACTTC. As protein: CSAPDRGYVQYF.

This clonotype was recorded a few times. Germline and junction disagree at one end, which may indicate a read error. The chain is built from TRBV12-3 or TRBV12-4 and TRBJ2-7, with 10 bases matching TRBD2. The CDR3 spans 14 residues. DNA for the CDR3: TGTGCCAGCAGTCTAGCGGGGGAACAACACGAGCAGTACTTC. It translates to CASSLAGEQHEQYF.

The chain is built from TRBV20-1 and TRBJ2-7, with 8 nucleotides matching TRBD2. The CDR3 sequence is 13 residues long. Germline V CDR1 and CDR2: DFQATT, SNEGSKA (reference sequence). The CDR3 DNA reads as TGCGGTGTTAGAGTACCTAGCGGGTACGAGCAGTACTTC. This encodes CGVRVPSGYEQYF.

A word on this clonotype: A much larger clone differs by one base, so this may be a read error. The chain is built from TRBV5-1 and TRBJ1-1; D is ambiguous. The CDR3 totals 16 residues. From germline, CDR1 is SGHRS and CDR2 YFSETQ. The V and J ends lost 4 bases and 1 base respectively, with 17 bases between them. The CDR3 coding sequence is TGCGCCAGCAGCCCTGGGGTCTTCGGTCGGAACACTGAAGCTTTCTTT. It yields the protein CASSPGVFGRNTEAFF.

This clonotype has a count of ten or more. The CDR3 loop is CASRRQGAPYEQYF. The CDR3 nucleotides are TGTGCCAGCAGACGACAGGGGGCCCCCTACGAGCAGTACTTC. The chain is built from TRBV5-6 and TRBJ2-7; TRBD1 matches 10 bases. From germline, CDR1 is SGHDT and CDR2 YYEEEE. The CDR3 length is 14 residues. V trimming: 5 bases; J trimming: 2 bases; junction bases outside the gene matches: 4.

This clonotype was picked up many times. The DNA for the CDR3 is TGTGCCAGCAGGATAGCGGGACGGGACCAGTACTTC. Translated: CASRIAGRDQYF. The rearrangement links TRBV28 to TRBJ2-5, with 8 bases identical to TRBD2. The CDR3 loop spans 12 amino acids. CDR1 and CDR2 (germline): MDHEN, SYDVKM. With 6 bases clipped from V and 10 bases from J, the junction kept 7 bases outside the gene matches.

Comments on this clonotype: Compared with germline, one end of the junction differs, possibly owing to a read error. The rearrangement uses TRBV20-1 and TRBJ2-1, with D possibly called TRBD1 or TRBD2 (5 bases each). Germline V gene lookup returns CDR1 DFQATT and CDR2 SNEGSKA (reference sequence). The CDR3 runs 20 residues. CDR3 nucleotides: TGCAGTTATAGAGCATACCCATCGACTTTTAGTCTGGGGGAGTACAATAAGCAGTTCTTC. Protein product: CSYRAYPSTFSLGEYNKQFF.

Comments on this clonotype: A much bigger clone sits one base away, suggesting this may be a read error. V gene TRBV28 combines with J gene TRBJ2-1; D is possibly TRBD1 or TRBD2 (5 bases each). The CDR3 sequence is 15 residues long. V lost 4 bases, J lost 5 bases, and 15 bases lay in between. Germline CDR1 and CDR2: MDHEN and SYDVKM. CDR3 sequence: CASSWDVYQNNEQFF. Written as DNA, the CDR3 is TGTGCCAGCAGTTGGGACGTCTACCAAAACAATGAGCAGTTCTTC.